Shown below are 7 T cell receptor beta chains from a single sample sequenced in a study of T cell clonality in common variable immunodeficiency. TCRdb keeps only in-frame clones here, not all; method: immunoSEQ multiplex PCR. The sample includes some 52,000 clones, none of them occurring once. Sequenced input: peripheral blood mononuclear cells. Source of these receptors: a person between 18 and 70 years old in good health.

Remarks on this clone: The read comes to an end 3 residues before the CDR3 does, leaving the germline J gene to fill in the end. The rearrangement joins TRBV19 to TRBJ1-2; D gene unclear. The CDR3 extends over 17 amino acids. CDR1 LNHDA and CDR2 SQIVND come from the germline V gene (reference sequence). The DNA read from the CDR3 is TGTGCCAGTAGTATTGAAGGTGGCGGGAGCATACCCTACGAC. Its translation is CASSIEGGGSIPYD. The whole CDR3 is CASSIEGGGSIPYDYTF.

This clone has a count of ten or more. Sequencing ends 3 residues short of the CDR3 end; the germline J gene provides the rest. This rearrangement joins TRBV7-9 to TRBJ2-7, with 11 bases identical to TRBD2. The junction had 4 bases not matched to a gene; V was cut back by 8 bases and J by 4 bases. The V gene's germline CDR1 is SEHNR and CDR2 FQNEAQ (reference sequence). The length of the CDR3 is 13 residues. The CDR3 is CASGTSGPYEQYF. The CDR3 DNA, read in part, is TGTGCCAGCGGGACTAGCGGTCCTTACGAG.

Remarks on this clone: The CDR3 extends 3 residues past the end of the read, so its final part is completed from the germline J gene. The chain joins TRBV5-1 to TRBJ2-7; D might be TRBD2 (6 bases). CDR1 is SGHRS, CDR2 YFSETQ, per germline. The length of the CDR3 is 15 residues. V shed 4 bases and J shed 1 base, with 15 bases lying between them. The CDR3 spells CASSPDSAGSYEQYF. CDR3 DNA (partial): TGCGCCAGCAGCCCCGACAGTGCGGGGTCCTACGAG.

About this clone itself: With the read ending 3 residues before the CDR3 end, the germline J gene is used to fill in that end. The chain couples TRBV19 to TRBJ1-1; D is ambiguous. The CDR3 loop spans 16 amino acids. Germline V gene lookup returns CDR1 LNHDA and CDR2 SQIVND (reference sequence). V was trimmed by 5 bases and J by 4 bases, leaving 20 bases between them. The CDR3 region is CASSDPMAPRRTEAFF. Partial CDR3 DNA: TGTGCCAGTAGTGACCCTATGGCCCCTAGGCGCACTGAA.

Concerning this clone: The read comes to an end 3 residues before the CDR3 does, leaving the germline J gene to fill in the end. The chain joins TRBV18 to TRBJ1-2, with D unclear. Trimming removed 6 bases at V and 5 bases at J, with 10 bases between. The CDR3 contains 12 residues. CDR1 is KGHSH and CDR2 is LQKENI in the germline V gene. The CDR3 bases that were read are TGTGCCAGCTCCGACGCGGAGTATGGC. Translated, it gives CASSDAEYG. The entire CDR3 reads CASSDAEYGYTF.

At least ten counts were recorded for this clone. Read data end 3 residues before the CDR3 end; the end is taken from the germline J gene. The chain couples TRBV19 to TRBJ2-1; possibly TRBD2 for D (6 bases). Trimming cost V 11 bases and J 1 base, with 9 bases left between them. CDR3 length equals 12 residues. The V gene's germline CDR1 is LNHDA and CDR2 SQIVND (reference sequence). CDR3 in amino acids: CASSGSYNEQFF. The covered CDR3 bases are TGTGCCTCGAGCGGGTCCTACAATGAG.

This clone was seen many times. The read halts 3 residues ahead of the CDR3 end, with the missing end drawn from the germline J gene. V and J are TRBV6-2 or TRBV6-3 and TRBJ2-7; 13 bases are a match to TRBD2. CDR1 and CDR2 (germline): MNHEY, SVGEGT. V dropped 2 bases and J dropped 2; count of bases not matched to a gene: 3. The CDR3 extends over 16 amino acids. The CDR3 reads CASSYGTSGNPYEQYF. The covered CDR3 bases are TGTGCCAGCAGTTACGGGACTAGCGGGAACCCCTACGAG.